Below are 18 T cell receptor beta chains sequenced from a single sample in a study of blood T cell repertoires in COVID-19 (TCRdb year 2020). The library relied on the immunoSEQ multiplex PCR assay. The clones in this table, taken by TCRdb from immuneACCESS, are in-frame only. Not every clone is retained; where verified, under half of the shortfall comes from an unresolved V gene, and the cause of the rest is unknown. The sample table holds some 120,000 clones, of which over 75% were seen once. The top ten clonotypes cover roughly 1.1% of the sample. Sequenced input: peripheral blood. The receptors derive from a woman aged 80 or over with acute or convalescent COVID-19.

The chain has TRBV6-1 and TRBJ1-2; D is undetermined. V lost 2 bases and J 4 bases, leaving 14 bases between the germline ends. The germline V gene encodes CDR1 MNHNS and CDR2 SASEGT. The CDR3 has 15 amino acids. CDR3 loop: CASSEIYTASYGYTF. The CDR3 coding sequence is TGTGCCAGCAGTGAAATCTATACGGCTAGCTATGGCTACACCTTC.

The chain uses TRBV12-3 or TRBV12-4 and TRBJ2-1; tentative D call: TRBD2 (6 bases). This CDR3 has 13 residues. The V and J ends lost 4 bases and 4 bases respectively, with 8 bases between them. CDR3 residues: CASSWGDYNEQFF. DNA of the CDR3: TGTGCCAGCAGTTGGGGGGATTACAATGAGCAGTTCTTC.

The chain carries TRBV3-1 (or the pseudogene TRBV3-2) and TRBJ1-2; 11 positions agree with TRBD1. This CDR3 region has 16 residues. J gave up 5 bases and V 1 base, and 6 bases lay outside the gene matches. The germline CDR1 and CDR2 sequences are LGHDT and YNNKEL (reference sequence). CDR3 in DNA: TGTGCCAGCAGCCAAGCGGACAGGGGGCGATTGTATGGCTACACCTTC. As protein: CASSQADRGRLYGYTF.

This chain's CDR3 is CASSSRTGTGRLTSTDTQYF. CDR3 DNA sequence: TGTGCCAGCAGTTCCCGAACCGGGACAGGCCGATTAACTAGCACAGATACGCAGTATTTT. This chain uses TRBV28 with TRBJ2-3; 8 bases are shared with TRBD1. Germline V gives CDR1 MDHEN, CDR2 SYDVKM. V dropped 4 bases and J dropped 0; count of bases not matched to a gene: 18. CDR3 length: 20 amino acids. The full variable domain, completed using reference TRBV28 and TRBJ2-3, is DVKVTQSSRYLVKRTGEKVFLECVQDMDHENMFWYRQDPGLGLRLIYFSYDVKMKEKGDIPEGYSVSREKKERFSLILESASTNQTSMYLCASSSRTGTGRLTSTDTQYFGPGTRLTVL.

This clone was detected a few times. The V and J genes are TRBV9 and TRBJ2-7, with a tentative D call TRBD1 (5 bases). This CDR3 region has 14 residues. Germline V CDR1 and CDR2: SGDLS, YYNGEE. The V end lost 4 bases, the J end lost 3 bases, and 14 bases lay between the germline ends. CDR3 protein: CASSPGQSFYEQYF. The DNA of the CDR3 is TGTGCCAGCAGCCCCGGACAAAGTTTCTACGAGCAGTACTTC. Together with reference TRBV9 and TRBJ2-7, the CDR3 gives the full variable domain: DSGVTQTPKHLITATGQRVTLRCSPRSGDLSVYWYQQSLDQGLQFLIQYYNGEERAKGNILERFSAQQFPDLHSELNLSSLELGDSALYFCASSPGQSFYEQYFGPGTRLTVT.

The J gene is TRBJ1-2, the V gene TRBV6-5; D ambiguous. The CDR3 contains 12 residues. CDR1 and CDR2 from the germline V gene are MNHEY and SVGAGI. V dropped 6 bases and J dropped 8 bases, with 13 bases sitting between them. CDR3 sequence reads: CASSSPGVGYTF. CDR3 bases: TGTGCCAGCAGCTCTCCCGGGGTCGGCTACACCTTC.

In this sample, this clone turned up a few times. This sequence joins TRBV5-1 and TRBJ2-2; 8 positions agree with TRBD2. Germline V gene data show CDR1 as SGHRS and CDR2 as YFSETQ. V was clipped by 0 bases and J by 4 bases; unmatched bases: 2. This CDR3 contains 15 residues. The CDR3 loop is CASSLGGGTTGELFF. The DNA for the CDR3 is TGCGCCAGCAGCTTGGGCGGGGGGACCACCGGGGAGCTGTTTTTT.

J is TRBJ2-7 and V is TRBV15; possible D gene TRBD1, 6 bases. This CDR3 has 14 amino acids. Germline CDR1 LNHNV, CDR2 YYDKDF (reference sequence). V lost 4 bases, J lost 6 bases, and 16 bases lay in between. CDR3 nucleotides: TGTGCCACCAGCACGCGTAGCTCAGGGGCCGAGCAGTACTTC. Translation gives CATSTRSSGAEQYF.

The chain couples TRBV2 to TRBJ1-6; 8 nucleotides align to TRBD1. V shed 8 bases, J shed 7 bases, and the junction held 7 bases outside the gene matches. This CDR3 region has 14 residues. The germline V gene has CDR1 SNHLY and CDR2 FYNNEI. The CDR3 here is CASVPDRGNSPLHF. CDR3 DNA sequence: TGTGCCAGCGTACCCGACAGGGGAAATTCACCCCTCCACTTT.

V and J are TRBV2 and TRBJ2-1; TRBD2 agrees at 14 bases. The CDR3 loop spans 16 amino acids. Looked up from germline, CDR1 is SNHLY and CDR2 is FYNNEI. Trimming took 3 bases from V and 2 from J; bases not matched to a gene: 0. CDR3 coding DNA: TGTGCCAGCAGTGAGGGACTAGCGGGAGCCTACAATGAGCAGTTCTTC. This encodes CASSEGLAGAYNEQFF.

V and J are TRBV18 and TRBJ2-5, with 7 bases that match TRBD2. Germline CDR1 KGHSH, CDR2 LQKENI. The V and J ends lost 3 bases and 4 bases, in that order; junction bases with no gene match: 5. The CDR3 extends over 14 amino acids. CDR3 amino acids: CASSPSTGGETQYF. The DNA of the CDR3 is TGTGCCAGCTCACCCTCGACGGGGGGAGAGACCCAGTACTTC.

V and J are TRBV4-2 and TRBJ2-3, with 7 bases lining up with TRBD1. Losses at the gene ends were 4 bases for V and 3 bases for J; bases not matched to a gene: 13. Germline V gene data show CDR1 as LGHNA and CDR2 as YNFKEQ. The CDR3 runs 17 residues. This CDR3 is CASSRGRQGYRTDTQYF. The CDR3 bases are TGTGCCAGCAGCCGTGGCAGACAGGGATATCGGACAGATACGCAGTATTTT.

A single count supports this clone. This rearrangement joins TRBV19 to TRBJ2-7; D remains unclear. The V end lost 1 base, the J end lost 0 bases, and 10 bases lay between the germline ends. The V gene's germline CDR1 is LNHDA and CDR2 SQIVND (reference sequence). This CDR3 comprises 15 residues. CDR3 sequence: CASSIGVGSSYEQYF. The CDR3 region has the DNA TGTGCCAGTAGTATAGGCGTGGGCAGCTCCTACGAGCAGTACTTC.

The chain has TRBV9 and TRBJ1-1; no firm D call. The CDR3 is made up of 18 amino acids. Trimming took off 0 bases at V and 6 bases at J, with 24 bases between the two ends. Germline CDR1 and CDR2: SGDLS and YYNGEE. Written as DNA, the CDR3 is TGTGCCAGCAGCGTAGATAGCGGGGAAGTACCTGGAAACGCTGAAGCTTTCTTT. Its protein product is CASSVDSGEVPGNAEAFF. The full variable domain, rest sourced from reference TRBV9 and TRBJ1-1, is DSGVTQTPKHLITATGQRVTLRCSPRSGDLSVYWYQQSLDQGLQFLIQYYNGEERAKGNILERFSAQQFPDLHSELNLSSLELGDSALYFCASSVDSGEVPGNAEAFFGQGTRLTVV.

The chain combines TRBV5-1 with TRBJ1-4; tentatively, D is TRBD1 (5 bases). The CDR3 length is 15 residues. CDR1 SGHRS and CDR2 YFSETQ come from the germline V gene. V was cut by 4 bases and J by 4 bases, with 14 bases left in between. CDR3 sequence: CASSVAGRGNEKLFF. CDR3 nucleotides: TGCGCCAGCAGCGTTGCAGGGCGGGGTAATGAAAAACTGTTTTTT.

The chain is built from TRBV5-1 and TRBJ1-1, with no clear D. Germline CDR1 SGHRS, CDR2 YFSETQ. Between the trimmed V and J ends, which lost 1 base and 1 base, there was a span of 8 bases. This CDR3 region has 14 residues. The CDR3 loop reads CASSLFGANTEAFF. As DNA, the CDR3 is TGCGCCAGCAGCTTGTTTGGAGCGAACACTGAAGCTTTCTTT.

In DNA form, the CDR3 reads TGTGCCAGCAACCCATCAGGGCGGACTGAAGCTTTCTTT. Amino acids: CASNPSGRTEAFF. V gene TRBV6-6 combines with J gene TRBJ1-1; D perhaps matches TRBD1 (5 bases). The CDR3 totals 13 residues. CDR1 and CDR2 from the germline V gene are MNHNY and SVGAGI (reference sequence). Trimming cost V 7 bases and J 5 bases, with 14 bases left between them.

The V call is TRBV5-1, the J call TRBJ1-6, with D perhaps matching TRBD1 (6 bases). CDR1 and CDR2 from the germline V gene are SGHRS and YFSETQ. CDR3 size: 16 residues. V lost 1 base, J lost 2 bases, and 10 bases lay in between. CDR3 sequence (DNA): TGCGCCAGCAGCTTGCGCCAGGGGCCCTATAATTCACCCCTCCACTTT. Protein product: CASSLRQGPYNSPLHF.